The sequence of this T cell receptor (beta chain) was determined in a study of blood T cell repertoires in COVID-19. Whole-study context: Samples of COVID-19 (acute and convalescent) were obtained from the United States, Italy and Spain.

In the original processing: Estimation of nucleated cell counts was performed using reference gene primer amplification. Profiled with immunoSEQ multiplex PCR; TCRdb holds only in-frame clones, not every one. The DNA was the basis for D and trimming; V, J and clone size are from that table. Of almost 25,000 clones listed, 81% are singletons. The germline CDR1 and CDR2 sequences are LNHDA and SQIVND (reference sequence). This CDR3 has 17 amino acids. V shed 4 bases, J shed 3 bases, and the junction held 3 bases outside the gene matches. This TCR was recovered from a woman in her seventies with COVID-19, enrolled during active disease. V is TRBV19 and J is TRBJ2-6; TRBD2 aligns across 13 bases. Sample: peripheral blood. CDR3 DNA sequence: TGTGCCAGTAGTACGGGACTAGCGGGAAGTGGGGCCAACGTCCTGACTTTC. Amino acids: CASSTGLAGSGANVLTF.